The TCR beta chain under discussion was sequenced for a study of spatial heterogeneity in lung cancer. For the study at large: Sequences of the beta chain were consistently detected in greater numbers than alpha-chain sequences.

Germline V lookup: CDR1 SGHRS, CDR2 YFSETQ. With 4 bases removed from V and 0 bases from J, the gap between germline ends came to 10 bases. This CDR3 is built from 14 residues. As to time point: sample taken at primary tumor resection. In each case, whole RNA from tumor, nontumor lung or frozen PBMC was sequenced unsorted. A total of roughly 72 untreated early-stage non-small cell lung cancer patients served as donors. There are many counts of this clonotype. The library protocol tagged each TCR cDNA with a unique molecular identifier. MiXCR, applied by TCRdb to the 5' RACE reads, yields one record per CDR3 protein. The table records more than 65,000 distinct CDR3 sequences, roughly 13% of them present only once.

The V and J genes are TRBV5-1 and TRBJ1-2, with D hard to call. This TCR came from a male donor with early-stage non-small cell lung cancer. The specimen comprised PBMCs, sampled at surgery. CDR3 nucleotides: TGCGCCAGCAGCCTGGGTCAAGCTAACTATGGCTACACCTTC. Translated, it gives CASSLGQANYGYTF. Full variable domain (outside the CDR3, taken from reference TRBV5-1 and TRBJ1-2): KAGVTQTPRYLIKTRGQQVTLSCSPISGHRSVSWYQQTPGQGLQFLFEYFSETQRNKGNFPGRFSGRQFSNSRSEMNVSTLELGDSALYLCASSLGQANYGYTFGSGTRLTVV.